A single sample is the source of the 15 T cell receptor beta chains below, sequenced in a study of cytomegalovirus exposure and HLA in healthy donors. 60 Vbeta and 13 Jbeta primers were used in PCR. TCRdb's table, derived via immunoSEQ multiplex PCR, lists solely in-frame clones and lacks some. The profile shows 140,000 or so clones, around 80% of them singletons. Sequencing was carried out using PBMCs. Receptors were obtained from a boy aged 2 to 10 in good health and CMV-seronegative.

V and J are TRBV5-5 and TRBJ1-6; 7 positions agree with TRBD1. Germline V gene sequence: CDR1 SGHKS, CDR2 YYEKEE (reference sequence). V dropped 4 bases and J dropped 8; count of bases not matched to a gene: 9. The CDR3 totals 15 residues. CDR3: CASSPFRQGYSPLHF. DNA of the CDR3: TGTGCCAGCAGCCCCTTTAGACAGGGATATTCACCCCTCCACTTT. Combining the CDR3 with reference TRBV5-5 and TRBJ1-6 gives the whole variable domain DAGVTQSPTHLIKTRGQQVTLRCSPISGHKSVSWYQQVLGQGPQFIFQYYEKEERGRGNFPDRFSARQFPNYSSELNVNALLLGDSALYLCASSPFRQGYSPLHFGNGTRLTVT.

In regard to this clone: One end of the junction does not line up with germline, which may come from a read error. The chain joins TRBV7-9 to TRBJ2-7; 11 bases agree with TRBD1. Germline CDR1 and CDR2: SEHNR and FQNEAQ (reference sequence). The CDR3 runs to 16 residues. CDR3 residues: CSSSSLPGQGVYEQYF. DNA of the CDR3: TGTTCCAGCAGCTCGTTACCGGGACAGGGGGTCTACGAGCAGTACTTC.

The V gene is TRBV6-5, the J gene TRBJ2-7; 8 bases are shared with TRBD2. V lost 8 bases, J lost 6 bases, and 3 bases stayed unmatched. Germline V CDR1 and CDR2: MNHEY, SVGAGI. The CDR3 contains 11 residues. CDR3 sequence reads: CASGTSREQYF. In DNA form, the CDR3 reads TGTGCCAGCGGGACTAGTCGCGAGCAGTACTTC.

The rearrangement uses TRBV30 and TRBJ2-7; D is uncertain. The V and J ends lost 3 bases and 4 bases respectively, with 22 bases between them. There are 16 residues in the CDR3. From germline, CDR1 is GTSNPN and CDR2 SVGIG (reference sequence). This chain's CDR3 is CAWSPPRVEWRYEQYF. CDR3 DNA sequence: TGTGCCTGGAGCCCACCCCGGGTGGAATGGAGATACGAGCAGTACTTC.

The chain has TRBV5-4 and TRBJ1-2; the match to TRBD1 covers 7 bases. The CDR3 sequence is 15 residues long. Trimming cost V 3 bases and J 7 bases; bases outside gene matches: 12. Germline CDR1 SGHNT, CDR2 YYREEE (reference sequence). CDR3 sequence: CASSSRQGSLRGYTF. The CDR3 DNA is TGTGCCAGCAGCTCCCGACAGGGTAGTCTTCGTGGCTACACCTTC. The whole variable domain, remainder taken from reference TRBV5-4 and TRBJ1-2, is ETGVTQSPTHLIKTRGQQVTLRCSSQSGHNTVSWYQQALGQGPQFIFQYYREEENGRGNFPPRFSGLQFPNYSSELNVNALELDDSALYLCASSSRQGSLRGYTFGSGTRLTVV.

The chain is built from TRBV2 and TRBJ1-1, with TRBD1 identical over 7 bases. The germline V gene encodes CDR1 SNHLY and CDR2 FYNNEI. The CDR3 consists of 12 residues. Trimming took 7 bases from V and 3 from J; bases not matched to a gene: 2. The chain's CDR3 is CASNDRDTEAFF. The DNA for the CDR3 is TGTGCCAGCAACGACAGGGACACTGAAGCTTTCTTT. The full variable domain, its missing parts supplied by reference TRBV2 and TRBJ1-1, is EPEVTQTPSHQVTQMGQEVILRCVPISNHLYFYWYRQILGQKVEFLVSFYNNEISEKSEIFDDQFSVERPDGSNFTLKIRSTKLEDSAMYFCASNDRDTEAFFGQGTRLTVV.

The chain has TRBV19 and TRBJ2-3, with 8 bases fitting TRBD2. The germline gives CDR1 LNHDA, CDR2 SQIVND (reference sequence). The ends lost 5 bases at V and 2 bases at J; junction bases unmatched: 9. CDR3 size: 16 residues. The CDR3 region has the DNA TGTGCCAGTAGTCCCTTGTTCGGGGGGGCCACAGATACGCAGTATTTT. Its translation is CASSPLFGGATDTQYF.

This chain links TRBV19 with TRBJ2-1; TRBD1 might be the D (6 bases). Germline CDR1 LNHDA, CDR2 SQIVND (reference sequence). V lost 5 bases, J lost 4 bases, and 12 bases lay in between. The CDR3 consists of 14 residues. CDR3 sequence reads: CASSSLRGYNEQFF. The DNA for the CDR3 is TGTGCCAGTAGTTCCCTCAGGGGATACAATGAGCAGTTCTTC.

The chain links TRBV29-1 to TRBJ2-3; 9 nucleotides agree with TRBD1. Germline V CDR1 and CDR2: SQVTM, ANQGSEA. The CDR3 totals 13 residues. V shed 7 bases and J 1 base; nucleotides not matched to a gene: 3. The CDR3 nucleotides are TGCAGCGGCCGGACAGGGGGCACAGATACGCAGTATTTT. As protein: CSGRTGGTDTQYF.

V usage is TRBV2 and J usage is TRBJ1-2; D is unresolved. The CDR3 has 12 residues. Trimming stripped 0 bases from V and 4 bases from J, with 3 bases between. CDR1 is SNHLY and CDR2 is FYNNEI in the germline V gene. The CDR3 bases are TGTGCCAGCAGTGAAGCCGGCTATGGCTACACCTTC. Protein product: CASSEAGYGYTF. The complete variable domain, with remaining parts taken from reference TRBV2 and TRBJ1-2, reads EPEVTQTPSHQVTQMGQEVILRCVPISNHLYFYWYRQILGQKVEFLVSFYNNEISEKSEIFDDQFSVERPDGSNFTLKIRSTKLEDSAMYFCASSEAGYGYTFGSGTRLTVV.

This clone showed up just once. V is TRBV7-9 and J is TRBJ2-1; 9 bases match TRBD1. The CDR3 covers 16 residues. V dropped 4 bases and J dropped 3; count of bases not matched to a gene: 7. Germline CDR1 and CDR2: SEHNR and FQNEAQ (reference sequence). CDR3 residues: CASSSHRDRDYNEQFF. In nucleotides, the CDR3 is TGTGCCAGCAGCTCCCACCGGGACAGGGACTACAATGAGCAGTTCTTC.

The rearrangement links TRBV6-6 to TRBJ2-7, with 10 nucleotides matching TRBD2. The CDR3 totals 14 residues. Germline CDR1 reads MNHNY; CDR2 reads SVGAGI (reference sequence). V was clipped by 5 bases and J by 2 bases; unmatched bases: 3. In DNA, the CDR3 is TGTGCCAGCAGTCCTAGCGGGAGCCCCTACGAGCAGTACTTC. This codes for CASSPSGSPYEQYF.

In nucleotides, the CDR3 is TGTGCCAGCAGCGCGGACAGGGTGGTGTTGACCCAGTACTTC. Translation gives CASSADRVVLTQYF. This chain connects TRBV11-2 to TRBJ2-5; 8 positions match TRBD1. The V gene's germline CDR1 is SGHAT and CDR2 FQNNGV. The CDR3 has 14 residues. Unmatched junction bases numbered 9, after V lost 5 bases and J lost 7 bases.

The chain combines TRBV7-9 with TRBJ2-7; TRBD2 agrees at 7 bases. Germline loops: CDR1 SEHNR, CDR2 FQNEAQ (reference sequence). Losses at the gene ends were 2 bases for V and 2 bases for J; bases not matched to a gene: 9. The CDR3 spans 16 residues. The CDR3, as DNA: TGTGCCAGCAGCTTATCTCGCGGGGGTAGTACCTACGAGCAGTACTTC. It encodes CASSLSRGGSTYEQYF. The full variable domain, completed using reference TRBV7-9 and TRBJ2-7, is DTGVSQNPRHKITKRGQNVTFRCDPISEHNRLYWYRQTLGQGPEFLTYFQNEAQLEKSRLLSDRFSAERPKGSFSTLEIQRTEQGDSAMYLCASSLSRGGSTYEQYFGPGTRLTVT.

A note on this clone: An end of the junction differs from the germline gene, which may be a read error. The chain carries TRBV7-9 and TRBJ2-7; D remains ambiguous. CDR3 size: 13 residues. Looked up from germline, CDR1 is SEHNR and CDR2 is FQNEAQ (reference sequence). CDR3 amino acids: CSSSLVPRNEQYF. Written as DNA, the CDR3 is TGTTCCAGCAGCTTAGTCCCTAGAAACGAGCAGTACTTC.